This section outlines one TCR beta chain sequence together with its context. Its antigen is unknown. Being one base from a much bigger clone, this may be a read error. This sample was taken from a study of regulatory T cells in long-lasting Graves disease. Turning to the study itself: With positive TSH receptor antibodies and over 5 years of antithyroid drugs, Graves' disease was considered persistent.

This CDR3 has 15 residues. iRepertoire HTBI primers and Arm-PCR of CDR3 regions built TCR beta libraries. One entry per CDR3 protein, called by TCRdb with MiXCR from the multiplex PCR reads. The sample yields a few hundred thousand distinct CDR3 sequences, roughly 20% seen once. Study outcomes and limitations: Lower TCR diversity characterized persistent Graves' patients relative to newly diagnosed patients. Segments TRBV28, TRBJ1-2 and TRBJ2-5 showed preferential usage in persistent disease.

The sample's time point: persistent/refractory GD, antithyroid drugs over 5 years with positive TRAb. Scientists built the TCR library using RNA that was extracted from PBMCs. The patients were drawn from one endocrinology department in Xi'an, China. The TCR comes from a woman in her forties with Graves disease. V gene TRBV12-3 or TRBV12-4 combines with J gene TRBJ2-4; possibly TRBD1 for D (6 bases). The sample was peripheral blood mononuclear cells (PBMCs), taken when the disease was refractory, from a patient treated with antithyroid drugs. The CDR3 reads CASSRTGMAKSIQYF. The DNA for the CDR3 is TGTGCCAGCAGTAGAACAGGGATGGCCAAAAGCATTCAGTACTTC.